This TCR beta chain is from a study of early T cells in non-severe SARS-CoV-2 infection. V gave up 4 bases and J gave up 1 base; unmatched junction bases: 7. This CDR3 is built from 17 residues. The protocol attached unique molecular identifiers to individual cDNA molecules. TCRdb redid the calling of the 5' RACE reads with MiXCR, one entry per CDR3 protein. The sample has 45,000 to 50,000 distinct CDR3 sequences; 5.5% to 6.5% are singletons. The sample was whole blood, taken at baseline. The chain uses TRBV12-3 or TRBV12-4 and TRBJ2-1, with 10 bases matching TRBD2. The sequence derives from an adult who was a healthcare worker with PCR-confirmed SARS-CoV-2 infection or an uninfected control (not recorded which). CDR3 coding DNA: TGTGCCAGCAGTTCCAGCGGGGGGGCCAGGTCCTACAATGAGCAGTTCTTC. Its protein product is CASSSSGGARSYNEQFF.